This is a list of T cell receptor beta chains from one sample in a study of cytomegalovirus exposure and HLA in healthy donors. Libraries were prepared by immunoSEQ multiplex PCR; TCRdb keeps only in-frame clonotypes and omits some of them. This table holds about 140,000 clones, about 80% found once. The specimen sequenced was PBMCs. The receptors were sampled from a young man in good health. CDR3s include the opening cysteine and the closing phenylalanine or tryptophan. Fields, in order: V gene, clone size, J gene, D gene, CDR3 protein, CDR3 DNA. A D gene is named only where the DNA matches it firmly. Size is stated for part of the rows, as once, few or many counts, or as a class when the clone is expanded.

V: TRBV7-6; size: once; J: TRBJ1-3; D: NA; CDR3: CASSLGGAAGNTIYF; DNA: TGTGCCAGCAGCCTCGGGGGGGCTGCTGGAAACACCATATATTTT
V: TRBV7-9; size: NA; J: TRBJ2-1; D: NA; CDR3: CASSPTYQTGEQFF; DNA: TGTGCCAGCAGCCCAACGTACCAGACTGGTGAGCAGTTCTTC
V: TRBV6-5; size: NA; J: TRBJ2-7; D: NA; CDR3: CASSYSQGSYEQYF; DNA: TGTGCCAGCAGTTACTCGCAGGGCTCCTACGAGCAGTACTTC
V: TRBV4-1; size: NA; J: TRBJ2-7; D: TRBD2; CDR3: CASSQVLAGAPYEQYF; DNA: TGCGCCAGCAGCCAAGTCCTAGCGGGAGCCCCCTACGAGCAGTACTTC
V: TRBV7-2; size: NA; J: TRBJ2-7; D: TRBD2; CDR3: CASSSGVRGSSYEQYF; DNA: TGTGCCAGCAGCTCCGGGGTGCGGGGGAGCTCCTACGAGCAGTACTTC
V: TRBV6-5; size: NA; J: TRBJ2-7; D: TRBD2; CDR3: CASRSTSGPYEQYF; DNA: TGTGCCAGCAGATCCACTAGCGGTCCCTACGAGCAGTACTTC
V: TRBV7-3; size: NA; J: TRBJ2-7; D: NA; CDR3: CASSFDTSSYEQYF; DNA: TGTGCCAGCAGTTTCGACACAAGCTCCTACGAGCAGTACTTC
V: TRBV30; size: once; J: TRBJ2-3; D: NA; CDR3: CAWSRGSGADTQYF; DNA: TGTGCCTGGAGCCGGGGGAGTGGGGCAGATACGCAGTATTTT
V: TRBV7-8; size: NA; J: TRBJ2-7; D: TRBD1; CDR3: CASSLLGTAYYEQYF; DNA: TGTGCCAGCAGCTTACTCGGGACAGCCTACTACGAGCAGTACTTC
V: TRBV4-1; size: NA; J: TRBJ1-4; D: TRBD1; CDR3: CASSQTGTGRSFF; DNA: TGCGCCAGCAGCCAGACCGGGACAGGTCGCTCGTTTTTT
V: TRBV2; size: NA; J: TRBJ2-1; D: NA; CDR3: CASSVRGAEQFF; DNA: TGTGCCAGCAGTGTCAGAGGCGCCGAGCAGTTCTTC
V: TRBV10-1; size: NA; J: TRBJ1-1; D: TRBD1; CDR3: CASSAEGTGFGNTEAFF; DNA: TGCGCCAGCAGTGCCGAAGGGACAGGGTTCGGGAACACTGAAGCTTTCTTT
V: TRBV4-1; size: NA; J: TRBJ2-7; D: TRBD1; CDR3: CASSQEGTGSYEQYF; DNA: TGCGCCAGCAGCCAAGAGGGGACAGGCTCCTACGAGCAGTACTTC
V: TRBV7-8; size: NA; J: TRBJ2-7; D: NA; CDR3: CASSPPLVYEQYF; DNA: TGTGCCAGCAGCCCCCCCCTAGTTTACGAGCAGTACTTC
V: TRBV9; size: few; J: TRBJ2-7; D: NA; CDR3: CASSVGGSDYEQYF; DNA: TGTGCCAGCAGCGTAGGTGGCTCTGACTACGAGCAGTACTTC
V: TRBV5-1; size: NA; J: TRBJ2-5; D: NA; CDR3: CASSLYSSRETQYF; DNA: TGCGCCAGCAGCTTGTACAGCAGTAGGGAGACCCAGTACTTC
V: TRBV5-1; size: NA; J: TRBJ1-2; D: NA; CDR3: CASSQTPGGANYGYTF; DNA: TGCGCCAGCAGCCAGACCCCAGGAGGAGCTAACTATGGCTACACCTTC
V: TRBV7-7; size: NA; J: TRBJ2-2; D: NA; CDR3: CASTNSYAGELFF; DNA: TGTGCTAGCACCAATAGTTATGCCGGGGAGCTGTTTTTT
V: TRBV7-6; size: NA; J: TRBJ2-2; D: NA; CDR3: CASSLFRGHTGELFF; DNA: TGTGCCAGCAGCTTATTCAGGGGTCACACCGGGGAGCTGTTTTTT
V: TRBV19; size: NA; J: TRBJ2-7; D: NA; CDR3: CASSMPGTLAYEQYF; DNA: TGTGCCAGTAGTATGCCCGGGACACTAGCCTACGAGCAGTACTTC
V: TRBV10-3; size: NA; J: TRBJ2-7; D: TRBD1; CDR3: CAISGRDRGSPGYF; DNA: TGTGCCATCAGTGGCCGGGACAGGGGGAGTCCTGGGTACTTC
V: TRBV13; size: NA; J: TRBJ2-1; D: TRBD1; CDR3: CASSPWQGADEQFF; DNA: TGTGCCAGCAGCCCCTGGCAGGGGGCGGATGAGCAGTTCTTC
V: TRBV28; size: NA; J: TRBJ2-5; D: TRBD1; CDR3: CASRPGGAKGTQYF; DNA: TGTGCCAGCAGACCAGGGGGCGCGAAAGGGACCCAGTACTTC
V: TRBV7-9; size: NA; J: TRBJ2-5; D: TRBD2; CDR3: CAIRGGETQYF; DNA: TGTGCCATCCGGGGGGGGGAGACCCAGTACTTC
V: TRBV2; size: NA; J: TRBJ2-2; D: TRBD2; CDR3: CASRGREGGAGELFF; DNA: TGTGCCAGCAGGGGGCGGGAGGGCGGGGCCGGGGAGCTGTTTTTT
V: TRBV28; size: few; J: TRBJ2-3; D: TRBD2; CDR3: CASSRTSPDTQYF; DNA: TGTGCCAGCAGCCGGACTAGCCCAGATACGCAGTATTTT
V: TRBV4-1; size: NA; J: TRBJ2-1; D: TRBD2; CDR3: CASSRREGLNEQFF; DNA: TGCGCCAGCAGCCGCCGGGAGGGGTTAAATGAGCAGTTCTTC
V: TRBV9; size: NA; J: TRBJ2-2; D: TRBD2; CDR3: CASSTLAGGPAGAGELFF; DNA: TGTGCCAGCAGCACCCTAGCGGGAGGGCCCGCGGGGGCCGGGGAGCTGTTTTTT
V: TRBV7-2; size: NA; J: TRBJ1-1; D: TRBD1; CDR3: CASSSDRANTEAFF; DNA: TGTGCCAGCAGTTCGGACAGGGCGAACACTGAAGCTTTCTTT
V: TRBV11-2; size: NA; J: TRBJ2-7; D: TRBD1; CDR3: CASSLDRGYEQYF; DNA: TGTGCCAGCAGCCTGGACAGGGGCTACGAGCAGTACTTC
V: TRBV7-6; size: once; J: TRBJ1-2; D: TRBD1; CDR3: CASSRQGGSFGYTF; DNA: TGTGCCAGCAGCCGACAAGGGGGCTCGTTTGGCTACACCTTC
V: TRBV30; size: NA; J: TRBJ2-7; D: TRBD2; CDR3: CAWGEAGVYEQYF; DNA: TGTGCCTGGGGGGAAGCGGGAGTGTACGAGCAGTACTTC
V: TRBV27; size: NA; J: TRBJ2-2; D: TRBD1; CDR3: CASSLVPTGIGELFF; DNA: TGTGCCAGCAGTTTAGTCCCGACAGGGATCGGGGAGCTGTTTTTT
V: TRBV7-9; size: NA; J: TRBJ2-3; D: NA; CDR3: CASSLGSGTDTQYF; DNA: TGTGCCAGCAGCTTAGGTAGTGGCACAGATACGCAGTATTTT
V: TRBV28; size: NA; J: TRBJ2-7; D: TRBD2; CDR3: CASSLTSSGNYEQYF; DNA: TGTGCCAGCAGTTTAACCTCTAGCGGGAACTACGAGCAGTACTTC
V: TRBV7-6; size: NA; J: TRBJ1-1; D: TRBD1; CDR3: CASSSPGTANTEAFF; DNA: TGTGCCAGCAGCAGCCCCGGGACAGCGAACACTGAAGCTTTCTTT
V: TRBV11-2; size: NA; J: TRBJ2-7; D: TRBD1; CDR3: CASNPQGKAYEQYF; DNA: TGTGCCAGCAACCCACAGGGGAAGGCCTACGAGCAGTACTTC
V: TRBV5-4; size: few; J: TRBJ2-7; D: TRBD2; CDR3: CASSLGGLGLAKYEQYF; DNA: TGTGCCAGCAGCTTGGGCGGCTTGGGACTAGCCAAGTACGAGCAGTACTTC
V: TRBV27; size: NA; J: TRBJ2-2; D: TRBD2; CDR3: CASSFSSGSARTTGELFF; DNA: TGTGCCAGCAGTTTCTCTAGCGGGAGCGCGCGGACCACCGGGGAGCTGTTTTTT
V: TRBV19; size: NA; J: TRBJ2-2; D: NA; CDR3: CASSAREAGELFF; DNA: TGTGCCAGTAGTGCCCGGGAAGCTGGGGAGCTGTTTTTT
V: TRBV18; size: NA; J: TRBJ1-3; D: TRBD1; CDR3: CASSPVRGRVSGNTIYF; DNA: TGTGCCAGCTCACCCGTCAGGGGGCGCGTCTCTGGAAACACCATATATTTT